This paragraph reports one TCR beta chain. The antigen remains undetermined. The source of the sample is a study of Tregs in tolerant kidney transplant recipients. Study-wide results and caveats: The small number of patients limits these findings pending further validation. Expanding Tregs on activated donor B cells appeared to best identify donor-specific TCRbeta clones.

Some clones are missing from TCRdb's copy, which holds only in-frame ones; the method was immunoSEQ multiplex PCR. The sample lists 110,000 or so clones, almost 95% seen once, with more than 0.5% in the top ten. CD4+CD25+CD127- Tregs, CD4+CD25- non-Tregs, CD4 and CD8 cells were sorted. The CDR3 totals 13 residues. V lost 0 bases and J lost 3, with 6 bases in between. Per germline, CDR1 SGHDN and CDR2 FVKESK. This chain uses TRBV14 with TRBJ2-7; the D is unclear. Sample: CD4+ T cells from blood. This sequence originates from a human donor in good health. The chain's CDR3 is CASSQERSYEQYF. CDR3 nucleotide sequence: TGTGCCAGCAGCCAAGAGCGTAGCTACGAGCAGTACTTC.